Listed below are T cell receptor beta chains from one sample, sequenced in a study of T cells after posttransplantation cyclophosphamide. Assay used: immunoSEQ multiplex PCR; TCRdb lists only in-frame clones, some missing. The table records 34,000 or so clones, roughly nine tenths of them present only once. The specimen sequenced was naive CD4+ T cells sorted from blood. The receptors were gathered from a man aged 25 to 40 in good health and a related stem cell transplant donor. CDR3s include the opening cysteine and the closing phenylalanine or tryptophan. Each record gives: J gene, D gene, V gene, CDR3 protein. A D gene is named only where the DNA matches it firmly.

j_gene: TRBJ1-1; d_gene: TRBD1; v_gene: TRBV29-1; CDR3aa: CSVGTGERGTEAFF
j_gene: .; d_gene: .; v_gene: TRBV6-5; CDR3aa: CASSYYEGVGYEQYF
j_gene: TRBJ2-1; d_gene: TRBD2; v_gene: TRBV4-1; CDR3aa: CASSQSSGGYNEQFF
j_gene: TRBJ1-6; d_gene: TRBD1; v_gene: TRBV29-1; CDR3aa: CSVRQGSSYNSPLHF
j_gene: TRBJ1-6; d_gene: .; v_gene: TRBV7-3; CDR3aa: CASSLRGRLNSPLHF
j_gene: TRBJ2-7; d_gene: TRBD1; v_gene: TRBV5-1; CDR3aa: CASSLGGQGAYEQYF
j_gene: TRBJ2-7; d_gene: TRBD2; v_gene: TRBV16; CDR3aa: CASSLGLADNSYEQYF
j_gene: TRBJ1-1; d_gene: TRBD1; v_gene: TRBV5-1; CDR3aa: CASSSSGGSNTEAFF
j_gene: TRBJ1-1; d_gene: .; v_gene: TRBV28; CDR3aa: CASSLGGGYTEAFF
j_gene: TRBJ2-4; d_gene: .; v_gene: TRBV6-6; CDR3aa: CASSVQVVKNIQYF
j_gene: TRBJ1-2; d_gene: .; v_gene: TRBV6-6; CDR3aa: CASSYPPGDFYGYTF
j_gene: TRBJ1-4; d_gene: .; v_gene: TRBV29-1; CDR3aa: CSVGGRNNEKLFF
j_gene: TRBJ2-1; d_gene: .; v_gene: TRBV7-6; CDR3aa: CASSLAGLGSYNEQFF
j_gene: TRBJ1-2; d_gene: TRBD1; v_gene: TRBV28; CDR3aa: CASSFYGQGASGYTF
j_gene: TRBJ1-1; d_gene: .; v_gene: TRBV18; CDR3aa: CASSLPGGRTEAFF
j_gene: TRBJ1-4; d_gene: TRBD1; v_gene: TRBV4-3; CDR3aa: CASSQDWTGEEKLFF
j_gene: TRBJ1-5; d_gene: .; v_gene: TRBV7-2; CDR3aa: CASSFAPNSNQPQHF
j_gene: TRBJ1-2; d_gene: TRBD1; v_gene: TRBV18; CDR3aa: CASSLLPDRVAGYTF
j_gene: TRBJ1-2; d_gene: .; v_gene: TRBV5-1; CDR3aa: CASSLGWNRVNSNYGYTF
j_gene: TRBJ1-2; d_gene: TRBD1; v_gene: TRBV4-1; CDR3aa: CASSQETRDRVHNYGYTF
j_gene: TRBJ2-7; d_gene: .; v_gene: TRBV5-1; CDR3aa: CASSLEGGLKQYF
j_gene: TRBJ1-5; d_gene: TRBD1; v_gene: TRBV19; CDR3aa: CASNTGTGGNQPQHF
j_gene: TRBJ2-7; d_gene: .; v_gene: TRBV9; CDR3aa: CASSAKRGSGEQYF
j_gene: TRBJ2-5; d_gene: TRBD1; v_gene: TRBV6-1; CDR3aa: CASSGTGGPQTQYF
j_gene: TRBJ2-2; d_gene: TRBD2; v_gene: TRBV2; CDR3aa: CASTRSGGAKTGELFF
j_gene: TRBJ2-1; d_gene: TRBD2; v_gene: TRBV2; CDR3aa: CASSEAGGGGARNEQFF
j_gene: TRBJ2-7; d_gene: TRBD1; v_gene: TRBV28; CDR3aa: CASSSTGAYEQYF
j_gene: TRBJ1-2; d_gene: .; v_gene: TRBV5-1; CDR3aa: CASSLTGWATGYTF
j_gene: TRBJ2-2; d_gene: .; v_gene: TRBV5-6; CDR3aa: CASSLELRGGELFF
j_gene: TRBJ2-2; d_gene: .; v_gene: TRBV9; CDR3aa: CASSPNQYPGELFF
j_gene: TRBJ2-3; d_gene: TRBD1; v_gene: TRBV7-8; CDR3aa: CASSFDRGNTDTQYF
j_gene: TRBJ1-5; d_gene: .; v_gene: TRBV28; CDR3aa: CASSYRTASNQPQHF
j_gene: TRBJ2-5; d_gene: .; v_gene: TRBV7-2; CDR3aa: CASSLALQKETQYF
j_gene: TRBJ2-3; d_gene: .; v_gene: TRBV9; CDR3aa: CASSVARTARNTDTQYF
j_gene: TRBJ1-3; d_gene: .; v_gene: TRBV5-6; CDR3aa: CASSFVTAGNTIYF
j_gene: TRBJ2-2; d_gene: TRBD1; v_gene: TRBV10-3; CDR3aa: CAIRVTTRDRASTGELFF
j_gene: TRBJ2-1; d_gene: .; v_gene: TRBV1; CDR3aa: CTSSLSGHSYNEQFF
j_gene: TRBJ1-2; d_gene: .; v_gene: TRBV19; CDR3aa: CASSIPGVDYGYTF
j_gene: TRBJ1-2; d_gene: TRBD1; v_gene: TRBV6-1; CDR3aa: CASSDQGASGYTF
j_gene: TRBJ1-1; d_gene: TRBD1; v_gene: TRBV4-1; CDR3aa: CASSYPNRGKTEAFF
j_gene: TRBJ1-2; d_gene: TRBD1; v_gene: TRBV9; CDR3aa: CASSFGTANYGYTF
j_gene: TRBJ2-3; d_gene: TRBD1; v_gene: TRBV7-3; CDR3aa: CASSSRDRDGTDTQYF
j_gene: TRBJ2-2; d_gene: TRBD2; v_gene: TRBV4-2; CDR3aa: CASSQEPSGGAGGGELFF
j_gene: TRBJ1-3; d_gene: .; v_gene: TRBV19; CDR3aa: CASSIEARRGDTIYF
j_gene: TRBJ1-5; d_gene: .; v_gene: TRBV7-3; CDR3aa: CASSLKGTGGVQPQHF
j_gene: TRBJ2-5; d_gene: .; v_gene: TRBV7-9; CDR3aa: CASSFGGGRSQETQYF
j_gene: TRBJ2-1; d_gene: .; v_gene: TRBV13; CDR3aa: CASSPVARGLNEQFF
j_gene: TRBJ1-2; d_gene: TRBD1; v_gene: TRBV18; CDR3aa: CASSPSGQNYGYTF
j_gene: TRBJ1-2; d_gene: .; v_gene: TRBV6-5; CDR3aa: CASSYGWAHSNYGYTF
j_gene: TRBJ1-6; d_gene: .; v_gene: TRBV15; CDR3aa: CATSRVRQGGSPLHF
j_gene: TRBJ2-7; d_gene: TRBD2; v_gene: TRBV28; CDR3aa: CASSSTPGLGYEQYF
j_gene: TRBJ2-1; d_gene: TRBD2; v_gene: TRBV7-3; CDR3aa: CASSPGGVYNEQFF
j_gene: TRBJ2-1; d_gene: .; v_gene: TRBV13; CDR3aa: CASSLVHYNEQFF
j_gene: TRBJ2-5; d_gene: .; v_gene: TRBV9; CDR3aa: CASSVDPGTQYF
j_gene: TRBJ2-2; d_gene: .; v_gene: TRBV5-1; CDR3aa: CASKPSRGTNTGELFF
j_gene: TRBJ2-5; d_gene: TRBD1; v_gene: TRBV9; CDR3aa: CASSTQGAPWETQYF